Sequencing of this T cell receptor (beta chain) was carried out in a study of blood T cell repertoires in COVID-19. Study at large: The United States, Italy and Spain supplied acute and convalescent COVID-19 samples.

Measured with immunoSEQ multiplex PCR; TCRdb has only the in-frame clones, and not every one. The data contain approximately 86,000 clones, 70% to 90% of them seen just once; the ten biggest clones take up roughly 3.2%. The CDR3 spans 13 residues. The germline CDR1 and CDR2 sequences are MRHNA and SNTAGT. V lost 4 bases and J lost 7; bases outside the gene matches: 2. The chain links TRBV6-4 to TRBJ2-1, with 9 bases matching TRBD1. The sequencing sample was made of peripheral blood. The receptor was isolated from a man aged 50 to 60 with acute or convalescent COVID-19. CDR3 residues: CASSGQGGNEQFF. The CDR3 region has the DNA TGTGCCAGCAGTGGACAGGGGGGAAATGAGCAGTTCTTC.